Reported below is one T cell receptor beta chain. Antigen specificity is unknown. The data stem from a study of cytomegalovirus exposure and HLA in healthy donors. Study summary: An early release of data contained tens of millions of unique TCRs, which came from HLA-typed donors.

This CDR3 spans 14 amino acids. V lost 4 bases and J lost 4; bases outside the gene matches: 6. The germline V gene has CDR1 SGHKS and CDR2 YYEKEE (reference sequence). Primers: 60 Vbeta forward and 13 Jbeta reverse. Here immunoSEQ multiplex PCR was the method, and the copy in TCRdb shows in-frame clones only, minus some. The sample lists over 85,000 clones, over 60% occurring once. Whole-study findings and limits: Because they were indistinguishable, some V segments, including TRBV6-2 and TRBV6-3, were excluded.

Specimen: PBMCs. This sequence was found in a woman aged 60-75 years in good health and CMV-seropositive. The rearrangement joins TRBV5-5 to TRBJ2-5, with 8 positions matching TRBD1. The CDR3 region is CASSERTGPETQYF. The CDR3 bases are TGTGCCAGCAGCGAAAGGACAGGGCCAGAGACCCAGTACTTC.